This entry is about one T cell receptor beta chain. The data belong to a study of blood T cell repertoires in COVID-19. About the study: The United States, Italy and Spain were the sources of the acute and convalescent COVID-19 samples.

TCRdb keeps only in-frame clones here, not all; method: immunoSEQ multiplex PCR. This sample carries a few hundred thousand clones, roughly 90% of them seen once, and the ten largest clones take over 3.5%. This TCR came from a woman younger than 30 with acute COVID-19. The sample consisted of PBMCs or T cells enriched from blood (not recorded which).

The CDR3 sequence is CASSRKGQANTGELFF. The CDR3 nucleotides read TGTGCCAGCAGCCGGAAGGGACAGGCCAACACCGGGGAGCTGTTTTTT. This sequence joins TRBV7-6 and TRBJ2-2; 8 positions agree with TRBD1. The CDR3 consists of 16 residues. Germline V lookup: CDR1 SGHVS, CDR2 FNYEAQ. V shed 5 bases and J 2 bases; nucleotides not matched to a gene: 7.